The 23 T cell receptor beta chains below come from one sample, sequenced in a study of read filtering for tumor transcriptome and immune sequencing. The library was built from about 370 ng RNA with molecular barcoded adaptors for alpha/delta and beta/gamma chains. A single record per CDR3 protein comes from TCRdb applying MiXCR to the reads. Altogether roughly 67,000 distinct CDR3 sequences are present, roughly 18% being singletons, with the ten largest covering approximately 11%. The sample comprised a population of CD138-negative cells sorted from bone marrow. The source is a donor at least 40 years old with multiple myeloma.

Ten or more counts support this clonotype. This sequence joins TRBV2 and TRBJ2-7; a weak D match, TRBD1 (5 bases). Germline lookup yields CDR1 SNHLY and CDR2 FYNNEI. CDR3 length: 13 residues. The V and J ends lost 5 bases and 3 bases respectively, with 11 bases between them. The CDR3 nucleotides read TGTGCCAGCAGTATGACAACAGGCTACGAGCAGTACTTC. It codes for CASSMTTGYEQYF.

This clonotype was found many times. The V and J genes are TRBV11-2 and TRBJ2-1; D unclear. Per germline, CDR1 SGHAT and CDR2 FQNNGV. This CDR3 is 12 amino acids long. V shed 3 bases and J shed 9 bases, with 9 bases lying between them. The CDR3 nucleotides are TGTGCCAGCAGCTTGCCGTTGGGTGAGCAGTTCTTC. Encoded protein: CASSLPLGEQFF.

This chain links TRBV18 with TRBJ2-1; TRBD2 agrees at 7 bases. Germline trimming cut 2 bases from V and 5 bases from J; bases unmatched to any gene: 9. This CDR3 region has 16 residues. Germline V lookup: CDR1 KGHSH, CDR2 LQKENI. CDR3 sequence: CASSPSLAGVNNEQFF. CDR3 nucleotides: TGTGCCAGCTCACCAAGTTTGGCGGGAGTTAACAATGAGCAGTTCTTC.

This clonotype showed up many times. The V and J genes are TRBV19 and TRBJ1-1; D unresolved. Germline-derived CDR1 and CDR2 are LNHDA and SQIVND (reference sequence). This CDR3 comprises 15 residues. Trimming took 3 bases from V and 1 from J, leaving 12 bases between them. The CDR3 sequence: CASSISATRNTEAFF. CDR3 bases: TGTGCCAGTAGTATCTCGGCGACAAGGAACACTGAAGCTTTCTTT.

The V and J genes are TRBV28 and TRBJ2-1; 14 nucleotides align to TRBD2. The V and J ends lost 6 bases and 7 bases, in that order; junction bases with no gene match: 11. The CDR3 is made up of 17 amino acids. Germline V lookup: CDR1 MDHEN, CDR2 SYDVKM. The CDR3 DNA is TGTGCCAGCAGCCACCTCCAGGGACTAGCGGGAGCTAATGAGCAGTTCTTC. Translation: CASSHLQGLAGANEQFF. Complete variable domain (other parts from reference TRBV28 and TRBJ2-1): DVKVTQSSRYLVKRTGEKVFLECVQDMDHENMFWYRQDPGLGLRLIYFSYDVKMKEKGDIPEGYSVSREKKERFSLILESASTNQTSMYLCASSHLQGLAGANEQFFGPGTRLTVL.

Sample share makes this clonotype medium-sized. This chain links TRBV2 with TRBJ2-1; D uncertain. CDR3 size: 14 residues. The V end lost 2 bases, the J end lost 8 bases, and 13 bases lay between the germline ends. Germline values: CDR1 SNHLY, CDR2 FYNNEI. CDR3 nucleotides: TGTGCCAGCAGTGAATTGGTTGGTGTCCATGAGCAGTTCTTC. Translating gives CASSELVGVHEQFF. Variable domain in full (rest from reference TRBV2 and TRBJ2-1): EPEVTQTPSHQVTQMGQEVILRCVPISNHLYFYWYRQILGQKVEFLVSFYNNEISEKSEIFDDQFSVERPDGSNFTLKIRSTKLEDSAMYFCASSELVGVHEQFFGPGTRLTVL.

This clonotype was seen repeatedly, ten times or more. The chain recombines TRBV6-6 with TRBJ2-1, with D possibly called TRBD1 or TRBD2 (7 bases each). The germline V gene encodes CDR1 MNHNY and CDR2 SVGAGI (reference sequence). The V and J ends lost 6 bases and 6 bases respectively, with 18 bases between them. The CDR3 spans 15 residues. The CDR3 DNA is TGTGCCAGCAGCAGCCAGGGGGGGGCTACCAATGAGCAGTTCTTC. Encoded protein: CASSSQGGATNEQFF.

This clonotype was found a few times. The V gene is TRBV27, the J gene TRBJ2-1; no firm D call. V lost 5 bases to trimming and J lost 4 bases, with 15 bases between them. CDR1 is MNHEY, CDR2 SMNVEV, per germline (reference sequence). The CDR3 is 15 amino acids. The CDR3 DNA follows: TGTGCCAGCAGTATAAGAGGAGCCAGGTACAATGAGCAGTTCTTC. Encoded protein: CASSIRGARYNEQFF.

Worth noting for this clonotype: A much larger clonotype is one base distant, so this may be a read error. The J gene is TRBJ2-2, the V gene TRBV7-9; 9 bases are shared with TRBD1. Per the germline V gene, CDR1 is SEHNR and CDR2 is FQNEAQ (reference sequence). The CDR3 has 18 amino acids. With V trimmed by 8 bases and J by 4 bases, 17 bases remained unmatched. CDR3 nucleotides: TGTGCCAGCCGATGGGGACAGGGAATCAGTGATATCACCGGGGAGCTGTTTTTT. Translating it yields CASRWGQGISDITGELFF.

For this clonotype: A single base separates this from a much larger clone, so it may be a read error. The CDR3 ends on some other residue instead of the conserved phenylalanine or tryptophan, so this is likely a read error. The chain couples TRBV6-5 to TRBJ1-5; D possibly corresponds to TRBD1 (6 bases). Deletions cut 3 bases from V and 5 bases from J, with 11 bases between. CDR3 length equals 14 residues. Germline V gene lookup returns CDR1 MNHEY and CDR2 SVGAGI. The CDR3 loop reads CASSYRGMDQPQHS. For the CDR3, the DNA is TGTGCCAGCAGTTATAGGGGGATGGATCAGCCCCAGCATTCT.

Only a few counts were recorded for this clonotype. V is TRBV7-9 and J is TRBJ1-6; possibly TRBD1 for D (5 bases). The CDR3 sequence is 20 residues long. Per germline, CDR1 SEHNR and CDR2 FQNEAQ (reference sequence). With 5 bases removed from V and 0 bases from J, the gap between germline ends came to 23 bases. The chain's CDR3 is CASSIGRLGPRSSYNSPLHF. The CDR3 coding sequence is TGTGCCAGCAGCATAGGACGGCTGGGGCCAAGGAGCTCCTATAATTCACCCCTCCACTTT.

This clonotype has ten or more counts. CDR3 nucleotides: TGTGCCAGCAGTGAAACAGGGGGTATGTTCTCCTACGAGCAGTACTTC. This translates into CASSETGGMFSYEQYF. The gene calls are TRBV2 and TRBJ2-7; 8 nucleotides agree with TRBD1. CDR3 length: 16 residues. Per germline, CDR1 SNHLY and CDR2 FYNNEI. V lost 2 bases, J lost 0 bases, and 6 bases stayed unmatched.

On this clonotype: Germline is not matched at one junction end, which may reflect a read error. The V gene is TRBV19, the J gene TRBJ1-4; 8 bases align to TRBD1. Germline CDR1 is LNHDA and CDR2 is SQIVND (reference sequence). The CDR3 is 17 amino acids. In nucleotides, the CDR3 is TGTGCCAGTAGTCCCACCGGCGGCCAGGGGGCTGGTGAAAAACTGCCTTTT. Translating gives CASSPTGGQGAGEKLPF.

Many counts were recorded for this clonotype. CDR3: CASSRNTEAFF. DNA of the CDR3: TGTGCCAGCAGCCGAAACACTGAAGCTTTCTTT. The J gene is TRBJ1-1, the V gene TRBV3-1, with unresolved D. V was clipped by 4 bases and J by 2 bases, with 2 bases between them. CDR3 size: 11 residues. Germline V gene sequence: CDR1 LGHDT, CDR2 YNNKEL (reference sequence).

This clonotype was observed at least ten times. The chain couples TRBV10-3 to TRBJ2-1, with a tentative D call TRBD1 (5 bases). Germline values: CDR1 ENHRY, CDR2 SYGVKD. The CDR3 loop spans 11 amino acids. Trimming took 4 bases from V and 7 from J, leaving 5 bases between them. The CDR3 reads CAISAGNEQFF. The CDR3 nucleotides are TGTGCCATCAGTGCAGGGAATGAGCAGTTCTTC.

On this clonotype itself: Being one base from a much bigger clone, this may be a read error. This rearrangement joins TRBV7-2 to TRBJ1-1, with 8 bases identical to TRBD1. Germline assignment: CDR1 SGHTA and CDR2 FQGNSA. The J segment lost 4 bases and the V segment lost 5 bases, leaving 6 bases of the junction unmatched. This CDR3 has 14 amino acids. This CDR3 is CASSRQGPLTEAFF. CDR3 nucleotide sequence: TGTGCCAGCAGCCGACAGGGGCCCCTCACTGAAGCTTTCTTT.

This clonotype has at least ten counts. The gene calls are TRBV6-1 and TRBJ1-5; D is unclear. The germline V gene encodes CDR1 MNHNS and CDR2 SASEGT. The CDR3 covers 15 residues. Between the trimmed V and J ends, which lost 1 base and 7 bases, there was a span of 14 bases. This CDR3 is CASSEEPGVSQPQHF. The DNA of the CDR3 is TGTGCCAGCAGTGAAGAGCCCGGGGTCAGCCAGCCCCAGCATTTT.

The DNA of the CDR3 is TGTGCCCGTGGTAAGGGACTGGAGCAGTTCTTC. This gives the protein CARGKGLEQFF. This rearrangement joins TRBV19 to TRBJ2-1; TRBD2 is a possible D gene (6 bases). The V and J ends lost 11 bases and 10 bases respectively, with 15 bases between them. The germline V gene encodes CDR1 LNHDA and CDR2 SQIVND (reference sequence). The CDR3 runs to 11 residues.

With respect to this clonotype: A far larger clone differs by one base, so this is likely a read error. V is TRBV11-1 and J is TRBJ2-3; 10 nucleotides align to TRBD2. The V segment lost 5 bases and the J segment 2 bases; nucleotides outside the gene matches: 7. Germline V lookup: CDR1 SGHAT, CDR2 FQDESV (reference sequence). The CDR3 totals 16 residues. CDR3: CASSTRTSGPTDTQYF. The DNA for the CDR3 is TGTGCCAGCAGCACGAGGACTAGCGGCCCCACAGATACGCAGTATTTT.

The rearrangement uses TRBV19 and TRBJ2-5, with D perhaps matching TRBD1 (5 bases). Per germline, CDR1 LNHDA and CDR2 SQIVND (reference sequence). V was shortened by 6 bases and J by 7 bases, with 12 bases between the two germline ends. CDR3 length: 12 amino acids. CDR3 sequence (DNA): TGTGCCAGTAGCTCCAATAGGGGGACCCAGTACTTC. Amino acids: CASSSNRGTQYF.

This clonotype occurred many times. This chain joins TRBV28 and TRBJ2-1; D may be TRBD1 or TRBD2 (6 bases each). V gave up 6 bases and J gave up 6 bases, with 21 bases separating them. The CDR3 runs 16 residues. Per germline, CDR1 MDHEN and CDR2 SYDVKM. CDR3 region: CASSPYRRGIGNEQFF. The CDR3 bases are TGTGCCAGCAGCCCGTACCGGAGGGGGATTGGCAATGAGCAGTTCTTC.

This clonotype showed up many times. The gene calls are TRBV27 and TRBJ2-2, with 9 bases aligning to TRBD2. V was clipped by 2 bases and J by 7 bases; unmatched bases: 2. This CDR3 comprises 14 residues. The germline V gene has CDR1 MNHEY and CDR2 SMNVEV (reference sequence). In DNA form, the CDR3 reads TGTGCCAGCAGTTTACGGCGGGAGGGCGGGGAGCTGTTTTTT. The encoded protein is CASSLRREGGELFF.

Remarks on this clonotype: Possible read error: a much larger clone is one base away. This CDR3 reads CASSRNYPAQLRQETQYF. CDR3 coding DNA: TGTGCCAGCAGTCGTAACTATCCGGCACAGTTACGACAAGAGACCCAGTACTTC. The V call is TRBV11-2, the J call TRBJ2-5; D is ambiguous. Trimming removed 6 bases at V and 2 bases at J, with 25 bases between. The CDR3 covers 18 residues. Germline-derived CDR1 and CDR2 are SGHAT and FQNNGV.